These 13 T cell receptor beta chains share one sample of origin, sequenced in a study of vaccination and CD4 T cells after COVID-19. Sequenced with the Oncomine TCR Beta short-read assay was DNA taken from cultured CD4+ T cells. One entry per CDR3 protein, called by TCRdb with MiXCR from the PCR reads. Here the sample spans some 8,900 distinct CDR3 sequences, about 48% being singletons. The antigens of these receptors remain unknown. Described treatment: roughly 10-day PBMC culture with coronavirus spike peptide pools or control peptides (ViraFEST assay). Researchers collected the unexposed donor's CD4+ T cells before the COVID-19 pandemic (2011-2018). Material: CD4+ T cells from blood, cultured in vitro. These receptor sequences come from a human donor in good health.

The V gene is TRBV20-1, the J gene TRBJ2-1, with a possible D match to TRBD1 (7 bases). V lost 1 base, J lost 6 bases, and 13 bases lay in between. CDR1 is DFQATT, CDR2 SNEGSKA, per germline (reference sequence). This CDR3 region has 14 residues. The CDR3 DNA reads TGCAGTGCTAGAGGCACCAGGGGGGTCAATGAGCAGTTCTTC. Translation: CSARGTRGVNEQFF.

Only a few counts were recorded for this clonotype. V is TRBV7-2 and J is TRBJ2-1; tentative D call: TRBD2 (6 bases). Germline assignment: CDR1 SGHTA and CDR2 FQGNSA. This CDR3 contains 15 residues. The germline V and J ends were trimmed by 3 bases and 3 bases, with 12 bases remaining between them. For the CDR3, the DNA is TGTGCCAGCAGCTTTGGAGGGGCCGTCTACAATGAGCAGTTCTTC. It yields the protein CASSFGGAVYNEQFF. Full variable domain (missing parts from reference TRBV7-2 and TRBJ2-1): GAGVSQSPSNKVTEKGKDVELRCDPISGHTALYWYRQSLGQGLEFLIYFQGNSAPDKSGLPSDRFSAERTGGSVSTLTIQRTQQEDSAVYLCASSFGGAVYNEQFFGPGTRLTVL.

The chain couples TRBV10-1 to TRBJ2-4; TRBD2 matches 9 bases. CDR1 is WNHNN and CDR2 is SYGVQD in the germline V gene (reference sequence). This CDR3 is 14 amino acids long. V shed 6 bases and J 9 bases; nucleotides not matched to a gene: 9. The CDR3 sequence: CASSQRPSGTIQYF. The CDR3 region has the DNA TGCGCCAGCAGCCAGCGGCCTAGCGGGACCATTCAGTACTTC.

This clonotype appeared a few times. The rearrangement uses TRBV7-8 and TRBJ1-6; 8 positions agree with TRBD1. There are 12 residues in the CDR3. Germline V gives CDR1 SGHVS, CDR2 FQNEAQ. With V trimmed by 3 bases and J by 17 bases, 6 bases remained unmatched. The CDR3 loop reads CASSLDTGGFHF. In DNA, the CDR3 is TGTGCCAGCAGCTTGGATACAGGGGGTTTCCACTTT. Full variable domain (outside the CDR3, taken from reference TRBV7-8 and TRBJ1-6): GAGVSQSPRYKVAKRGQDVALRCDPISGHVSLFWYQQALGQGPEFLTYFQNEAQLDKSGLPSDRFFAERPEGSVSTLKIQRTQQEDSAVYLCASSLDTGGFHFGNGTRLTVT.

As DNA, the CDR3 is TGTGCCAGCAGCTTAGTAGTTTCCAGGCCCGATGATGGCTACACCTTC. It translates to CASSLVVSRPDDGYTF. The V gene is TRBV7-2, the J gene TRBJ1-2; D is unresolved. The CDR3 consists of 16 residues. Per germline, CDR1 SGHTA and CDR2 FQGNSA. Trimming pared 1 base from V and 6 bases from J, leaving 18 bases between. Drawing the rest from reference TRBV7-2 and TRBJ1-2, the complete variable domain is GAGVSQSPSNKVTEKGKDVELRCDPISGHTALYWYRQSLGQGLEFLIYFQGNSAPDKSGLPSDRFSAERTGGSVSTLTIQRTQQEDSAVYLCASSLVVSRPDDGYTFGSGTRLTVV.

The rearrangement links TRBV19 to TRBJ1-5; 10 bases match TRBD1. The ends lost 6 bases at V and 3 bases at J; junction bases unmatched: 8. CDR1 is LNHDA and CDR2 is SQIVND in the germline V gene (reference sequence). CDR3 length: 16 amino acids. CDR3 nucleotides: TGTGCCAGTAGGGATCCGGGACAGGGGTACAATCAGCCCCAGCATTTT. Translating gives CASRDPGQGYNQPQHF. The full variable domain, in which reference TRBV19 and TRBJ1-5 provide the parts outside the CDR3, is DGGITQSPKYLFRKEGQNVTLSCEQNLNHDAMYWYRQDPGQGLRLIYYSQIVNDFQKGDIAEGYSVSREKKESFPLTVTSAQKNPTAFYLCASRDPGQGYNQPQHFGDGTRLSIL.

In this sample, this clonotype turned up a few times. This rearrangement joins TRBV6-4 to TRBJ2-5; possibly TRBD2 for D (6 bases). CDR3 length equals 15 residues. The V and J ends lost 2 bases and 4 bases respectively, with 14 bases between them. Germline CDR1 and CDR2: MRHNA and SNTAGT. The CDR3 nucleotides are TGTGCCAGCAGTGACGTGGGAGGAGGAATAGAGACCCAGTACTTC. Encoded protein: CASSDVGGGIETQYF.

V usage is TRBV9 and J usage is TRBJ2-5, with 9 bases aligning to TRBD1. This CDR3 spans 15 amino acids. V shed 0 bases and J 4 bases; nucleotides not matched to a gene: 4. CDR1 and CDR2 from the germline V gene are SGDLS and YYNGEE. CDR3 in DNA: TGTGCCAGCAGCGTAGAGGACAGGGGCGGAGAGACCCAGTACTTC. Its translation: CASSVEDRGGETQYF.

V gene TRBV7-8 combines with J gene TRBJ1-3; D remains ambiguous. Germline assignment: CDR1 SGHVS and CDR2 FQNEAQ. V gave up 5 bases and J gave up 7 bases, with 21 bases separating them. This CDR3 is 16 amino acids long. The CDR3, as DNA: TGTGCCAGCAGCCTCTCTCAAGGACCCCCGGGGAACACCATATATTTT. Its translation is CASSLSQGPPGNTIYF.

The chain carries TRBV15 and TRBJ1-2, with 10 bases that match TRBD1. The junction had 14 bases not matched to a gene; V was cut back by 1 base and J by 3 bases. This CDR3 is 19 amino acids long. Germline CDR1 is LNHNV and CDR2 is YYDKDF (reference sequence). The CDR3 region is CATSRGYELGQGGYYGYTF. The CDR3 region has the DNA TGTGCCACCAGCAGAGGTTATGAGTTAGGACAGGGGGGTTACTATGGCTACACCTTC.

The chain joins TRBV7-8 to TRBJ2-5; D might be TRBD2 (6 bases). The CDR3 is made up of 13 amino acids. CDR1 is SGHVS, CDR2 FQNEAQ, per germline. V was clipped by 5 bases and J by 1 base, with 8 bases between them. In DNA form, the CDR3 reads TGTGCCAGCAGCGCGGGATTCCAAGAGACCCAGTACTTC. As protein: CASSAGFQETQYF.

This clonotype was counted a few times. The chain couples TRBV15 to TRBJ1-1; tentatively, D is TRBD1 (6 bases). The V gene lost 5 bases and the J gene lost 7 bases, with 11 bases spanning the gap. Germline-derived CDR1 and CDR2 are LNHNV and YYDKDF (reference sequence). The CDR3 is 12 amino acids. CDR3: CATSPDRFEAFF. For the CDR3, the DNA is TGTGCCACCAGCCCAGACAGGTTTGAAGCTTTCTTT.

The chain carries TRBV27 and TRBJ2-3; unclear D gene. This CDR3 contains 17 residues. Germline V gene data show CDR1 as MNHEY and CDR2 as SMNVEV (reference sequence). Trimming took off 4 bases at V and 2 bases at J, with 19 bases between the two ends. The CDR3 DNA sequence: TGTGCCAGCAGTTCGCCTTTCGGGCTCGTCGACACAGATACGCAGTATTTT. This encodes CASSSPFGLVDTDTQYF.